The entry that follows covers one T cell receptor beta chain sequence. The V segment lost 8 bases and the J segment 6 bases; nucleotides outside the gene matches: 20. The CDR3 runs 17 residues. CDR1 and CDR2 (germline): LNHDA, SQIVND (reference sequence). The sample originates from a study of technical replicates of blood from several donors. Here immunoSEQ multiplex PCR was the method, and the copy in TCRdb shows in-frame clones only, minus some. The table lists roughly 90,000 clones, 90% to 95% of them singletons, with roughly 0.22% in the top ten. The sequence came from a human donor in good health. Sequenced: T cells isolated from PBMCs. The rearrangement joins TRBV19 to TRBJ1-2; the match to TRBD1 covers 8 bases. In nucleotides, the CDR3 is TGTGCCAGTCCCTCCAGGGACAGGACCCTTCAGATGAATGGCTACACCTTC. Amino acids: CASPSRDRTLQMNGYTF.